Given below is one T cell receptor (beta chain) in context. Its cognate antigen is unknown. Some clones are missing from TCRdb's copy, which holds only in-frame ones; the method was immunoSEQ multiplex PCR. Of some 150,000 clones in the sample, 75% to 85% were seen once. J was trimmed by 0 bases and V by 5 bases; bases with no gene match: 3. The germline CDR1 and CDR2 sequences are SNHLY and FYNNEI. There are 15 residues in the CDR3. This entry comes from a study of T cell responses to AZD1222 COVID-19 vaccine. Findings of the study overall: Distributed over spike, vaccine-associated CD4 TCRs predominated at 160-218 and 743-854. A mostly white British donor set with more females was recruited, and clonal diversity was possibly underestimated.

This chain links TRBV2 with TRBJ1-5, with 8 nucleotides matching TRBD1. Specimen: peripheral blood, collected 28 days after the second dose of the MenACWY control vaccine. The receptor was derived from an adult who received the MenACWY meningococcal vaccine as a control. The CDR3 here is CASSPGQDSNQPQHF. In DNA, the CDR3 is TGTGCCAGCAGTCCGGGACAGGATAGCAATCAGCCCCAGCATTTT.